This entry is about one T cell receptor (beta chain). Its target is not known. This sample was included in a study of shared clonotypes between healthy human individuals. Study summary: Three plates were used per donor for CD4 naive, three for CD4 memory, two for CD8 naive and one for CD8 memory.

Study-level points and caveats: Represented diversity (both genetic and exposure-history) was limited by the small number of donors. Large depth notwithstanding, sorted-subset sequencing proved incomplete by rarefaction.

Once extracted for a subset, genomic DNA was divided evenly among several immunoSEQ plates. The repertoire was sequenced with immunoSEQ multiplex PCR; TCRdb's copy has only in-frame clones and lacks some. The sample records under 750,000 clones, around 77% being singletons. This clonotype was obtained from a woman in her twenties or thirties in good health. The sample taken for sequencing was memory CD4+ T cells sorted from blood. As to subset: CD45RA-negative fraction.

CDR3 in amino acids: CASRPGTADEKLFF. The CDR3 DNA reads TGTGCCAGCAGGCCCGGGACGGCGGATGAAAAACTGTTTTTT. The chain couples TRBV2 to TRBJ1-4; D might be TRBD1 (5 bases). V gave up 6 bases and J gave up 6 bases, with 14 bases separating them. Germline V gene data show CDR1 as SNHLY and CDR2 as FYNNEI. CDR3 size: 14 residues.